This T cell receptor (beta chain) is drawn from a study of T-cell reconstitution after alpha-beta-depleted transplantation in children. Per germline, CDR1 SQVTM and CDR2 ANQGSEA. CDR3 length: 12 amino acids. The V end lost 4 bases, the J end lost 0 bases, and 7 bases lay between the germline ends. Construction of the TCRbeta library involved unique molecular identifiers. TCRdb re-called the PCR reads with MiXCR, one entry per CDR3 protein. The sample lists around 380,000 distinct CDR3 sequences, under 13% occurring once. This chain joins TRBV29-1 and TRBJ2-7; no clear D gene. The source was PBMCs from the stem cell graft donor, collected from the stem cell graft. The clonotype was recovered from a human donor who donated a stem cell graft to a child with acute myeloid leukemia. CDR3 bases: TGCAGCGTTGTATTGTCCTCCTACGAGCAGTACTTC. Translated, it gives CSVVLSSYEQYF.